This TCR beta chain comes out of a study of blood T cell repertoires in COVID-19. Study as a whole: The United States, Italy and Spain provided the acute and convalescent COVID-19 samples. Sample material is recorded as cDNA or gDNA derived from T cells, B-cell-depleted T cells, or PBMCs.

The CDR3 has 13 amino acids. Per germline, CDR1 DFQATT and CDR2 SNEGSKA (reference sequence). V lost 3 bases, J lost 3 bases, and 9 bases lay in between. The method was immunoSEQ multiplex PCR; TCRdb's version includes in-frame clones alone and lacks a portion of them. Altogether approximately 94,000 clones are present, roughly nine tenths being singletons, with the ten largest covering roughly 7.3%. The clonotype originates from a young man in a cohort sampled during active COVID-19. V usage is TRBV20-1 and J usage is TRBJ1-3; D perhaps matches TRBD1 (6 bases). Sequencing was performed on peripheral blood. CDR3 sequence: CSASRGNGNTIYF. The CDR3 DNA sequence: TGCAGTGCTAGTAGGGGGAATGGAAACACCATATATTTT.